The 23 T cell receptor beta chains in this list originate from one sample, sequenced in a study of T cell repertoires in cytomegalovirus infection. TCRdb itself ran the reads through MiXCR, one entry per CDR3 protein. Altogether 800,000 to 950,000 distinct CDR3 sequences are present, about 30% being singletons, with the ten largest covering around 11%. Their recognized antigens are unknown. Sequences were derived from cultured CD8+ T cells from PBMCs, sampled from culture after CMV antigen stimulation. The receptors come from a human donor in good health (CMV status not recorded). Some clones in this sample may be carry-over from other donors' samples.

There are a few counts of this clonotype. This chain uses TRBV19 with TRBJ1-1; TRBD1 aligns across 9 bases. Germline V gives CDR1 LNHDA, CDR2 SQIVND (reference sequence). CDR3 size: 14 residues. The V gene end was trimmed by 7 bases and the J gene end by 5 bases; junction bases not matched to a gene: 8. The DNA for the CDR3 is TGTGCCAGTACCTTGGGGACAGGGAATACTGAAGCTTTCTTT. It specifies CASTLGTGNTEAFF.

This clonotype was recorded only once. Germline and junction disagree at one end, which may indicate a read error. The V call is TRBV12-3 or TRBV12-4, the J call TRBJ2-5; TRBD1 aligns across 9 bases. This CDR3 is 16 amino acids long. The DNA of the CDR3 is TGTGCCAGCAGTTTATCGTGGGACAGGGATGGTGAGACCCAGAACTTC. This gives the protein CASSLSWDRDGETQNF.

The rearrangement joins TRBV27 to TRBJ2-6; D is unresolved. Trimming took 9 bases from V and 4 from J, leaving 13 bases between them. This CDR3 spans 14 amino acids. Germline CDR1 and CDR2: MNHEY and SMNVEV (reference sequence). The CDR3 protein is CASKSGTGANVLTF. As DNA, the CDR3 is TGTGCCAGTAAGTCCGGAACCGGGGCCAACGTCCTGACTTTC.

This chain connects TRBV27 to TRBJ2-3; TRBD2 matches at 10 bases. Per the germline V gene, CDR1 is MNHEY and CDR2 is SMNVEV (reference sequence). The CDR3 spans 16 residues. The J segment lost 4 bases and the V segment lost 6 bases, leaving 10 bases of the junction unmatched. The CDR3 bases are TGTGCCAGCAGAAGCGGGGGGGGGCCGGGGGCAGATACGCAGTATTTT. Translating it yields CASRSGGGPGADTQYF.

This rearrangement joins TRBV6-5 to TRBJ2-7; 11 positions agree with TRBD2. V dropped 0 bases and J dropped 7; count of bases not matched to a gene: 5. CDR1 is MNHEY, CDR2 SVGAGI, per germline. The CDR3 has 15 residues. CDR3 sequence reads: CASSYSTSGTGEQYV. The CDR3 region has the DNA TGTGCCAGCAGTTACTCGACTAGCGGGACGGGAGAGCAGTACGTC.

In its sample, this clonotype was seen a few times. CDR3 bases: TGCAGTGCTAGAAATTACAGGGATTCCTACAATGAGCAGTTCTTC. It yields the protein CSARNYRDSYNEQFF. This chain uses TRBV20-1 with TRBJ2-1, with a possible D match to TRBD1 (6 bases). V was trimmed by 2 bases and J by 1 base, leaving 12 bases between them. CDR1 is DFQATT and CDR2 is SNEGSKA in the germline V gene (reference sequence). The CDR3 spans 15 residues.

The V call is TRBV2, the J call TRBJ2-7; a possible D gene is TRBD1 (5 bases). V gave up 7 bases and J gave up 2 bases, with 21 bases separating them. CDR1 and CDR2 from the germline V gene are SNHLY and FYNNEI. The CDR3 loop spans 16 amino acids. The CDR3, as DNA: TGTGCCAGCACCACCCTGACAGAAGGAAGTACCTACGAGCAGTACTTC. It is translated as CASTTLTEGSTYEQYF.

The chain combines TRBV5-1 with TRBJ2-1, with D perhaps matching TRBD2 (7 bases). Germline CDR1 SGHRS, CDR2 YFSETQ. Trimming pared 0 bases from V and 8 bases from J, leaving 21 bases between. This CDR3 comprises 17 residues. CDR3: CASSLAAGALLADEQFF. CDR3 DNA: TGCGCCAGCAGCTTGGCTGCGGGGGCCTTATTAGCGGATGAGCAGTTCTTC.

This clonotype came up a few times. This CDR3 is CASSIPTGGQVEQFF. The CDR3 DNA is TGTGCCAGTAGTATCCCGACAGGGGGCCAGGTTGAGCAGTTCTTC. The chain couples TRBV19 to TRBJ2-1; TRBD1 matches 10 bases. From germline, CDR1 is LNHDA and CDR2 SQIVND (reference sequence). This CDR3 region has 15 residues. The junction had 8 bases not matched to a gene; V was cut back by 3 bases and J by 9 bases.

About this clonotype itself: One end of the junction is discordant with germline, which a read error may explain. The V and J genes are TRBV7-2 and TRBJ2-1; D is perhaps TRBD1 (6 bases). The germline V gene encodes CDR1 SGHTA and CDR2 FQGNSA. The CDR3 has 15 residues. The CDR3 here is CVSSSWGPSRNEQFF. DNA of the CDR3: TGTGTCAGCTCCAGCTGGGGGCCCTCGCGGAATGAGCAGTTCTTC.

In its sample, this clonotype was seen many times. This chain joins TRBV27 and TRBJ1-1; tentative D call: TRBD1 (5 bases). The CDR3 has 13 amino acids. In germline, CDR1 is MNHEY, CDR2 SMNVEV (reference sequence). Trimming took off 3 bases at V and 4 bases at J, with 9 bases between the two ends. The CDR3 is CASSFGGSTEAFF. For the CDR3, the DNA is TGTGCCAGCAGTTTTGGGGGATCCACTGAAGCTTTCTTT.

The chain carries TRBV6-8 and TRBJ2-3, with D maybe TRBD2 (6 bases). The germline V gene has CDR1 MNHGY and CDR2 SAAAGT. V shed 0 bases and J shed 6 bases, with 16 bases lying between them. CDR3 size: 16 residues. Written as DNA, the CDR3 is TGTGCCAGCAGTTACTCGGGTAGCGGTCCATGGGATACGCAGTATTTT. Its protein is CASSYSGSGPWDTQYF.

This clonotype was seen just once. A much larger clonotype is one base distant, so this may be a read error. The chain recombines TRBV7-3 with TRBJ1-2, with D hard to call. CDR1 and CDR2 from the germline V gene are SGHTA and FQGTGA. This CDR3 is built from 13 residues. Trimming cost V 2 bases and J 7 bases, with 11 bases left between them. CDR3 residues: CASSLPERSGYTF. DNA for the CDR3: TGTGCCAGCAGCTTACCAGAAAGGAGTGGCTACACCTTC.

This clonotype was seen a few times. The CDR3: CASRGQIYEQYF. The CDR3 nucleotides read TGTGCCAGTAGAGGACAGATCTACGAGCAGTACTTC. This chain uses TRBV19 with TRBJ2-7, with a weak D call TRBD1 (6 bases). The germline V gene encodes CDR1 LNHDA and CDR2 SQIVND (reference sequence). CDR3 length equals 12 residues. V was pared by 6 bases and J by 3 bases, with 9 bases between.

Comments on this clonotype: Just one base apart from a much larger clone, this may be a read error. V usage is TRBV7-6 and J usage is TRBJ2-1; 14 positions agree with TRBD2. This CDR3 has 13 amino acids. CDR1 is SGHVS, CDR2 FNYEAQ, per germline. CDR3 in amino acids: CVSSQTSGGAEFF. The DNA for the CDR3 is TGTGTCAGCAGCCAGACTAGCGGGGGGGCCGAGTTCTTC.

In this sample, this clonotype turned up many times. This sequence joins TRBV19 and TRBJ2-7, with 10 bases identical to TRBD2. Germline V lookup: CDR1 LNHDA, CDR2 SQIVND (reference sequence). The CDR3 extends over 12 amino acids. The J segment lost 9 bases and the V segment lost 5 bases, leaving 4 bases of the junction unmatched. CDR3 nucleotide sequence: TGTGCCAGTAGTTCCGGGACTAGCGTGCAGTACTTC. Encoded protein: CASSSGTSVQYF.

Comment on this clonotype: A single base separates this from a much larger clone, so it may be a read error. J is TRBJ2-5 and V is TRBV10-3, with D possibly being TRBD1 (6 bases). The V end lost 0 bases, the J end lost 5 bases, and 22 bases lay between the germline ends. Germline V lookup: CDR1 ENHRY, CDR2 SYGVKD. This CDR3 contains 18 residues. CDR3 amino acids: CAISESDSRGRVGETQYF. The DNA of the CDR3 is TGTGCCATCAGTGAGTCGGATAGCAGGGGCCGAGTGGGGGAGACCCAGTACTTC.

This clonotype was detected only once. The chain has TRBV4-1 and TRBJ2-3, with a tentative D call TRBD1 (7 bases). Germline CDR1 and CDR2: MGHRA and YSYEKL. Trimming took off 0 bases at V and 3 bases at J, with 13 bases between the two ends. This CDR3 has 16 amino acids. This CDR3 reads CASSQDPGGQTDTQYF. The CDR3 DNA is TGCGCCAGCAGCCAAGATCCAGGGGGGCAAACAGATACGCAGTATTTT.

This clonotype was picked up one time. This chain joins TRBV27 and TRBJ1-5, with D unclear. CDR1 is MNHEY, CDR2 SMNVEV, per germline (reference sequence). Trimming shortened V by 6 bases and J by 3 bases, and 12 bases separated the two germline ends. This CDR3 contains 14 residues. The CDR3 protein is CASSPWEDNQPQHF. CDR3 in DNA: TGTGCCAGCAGCCCGTGGGAAGACAATCAGCCCCAGCATTTT.

The chain recombines TRBV28 with TRBJ1-1; perhaps TRBD1 as D (6 bases). Germline CDR1 and CDR2: MDHEN and SYDVKM. This CDR3 spans 14 amino acids. V dropped 3 bases and J dropped 4 bases, with 12 bases sitting between them. The CDR3 here is CASSFGQKLTEAFF. The CDR3, as DNA: TGTGCCAGCAGTTTCGGACAGAAGCTCACTGAAGCTTTCTTT.

This chain connects TRBV24-1 to TRBJ2-1, with D unclear. Trimming left V 4 bases short and J 4 bases short, with 19 bases between. There are 17 residues in the CDR3. Germline values: CDR1 KGHDR, CDR2 SFDVKD. In DNA, the CDR3 is TGTGCCACCAGTGACTCGAAGGACCCCTCCGGATACAATGAGCAGTTCTTC. Its translation: CATSDSKDPSGYNEQFF.

This clonotype was counted between two and nine times. The chain carries TRBV4-3 and TRBJ1-4; possibly TRBD1 for D (6 bases). This CDR3 contains 15 residues. The germline V gene encodes CDR1 LGHNA and CDR2 YSLEER. Trimming took 0 bases from V and 7 from J, leaving 12 bases between them. The CDR3 bases are TGCGCCAGCAGCCAAGATCCGGACAGTGGTGAAAAACTGTTTTTT. Encoded protein: CASSQDPDSGEKLFF.

This clonotype was seen many times. V is TRBV7-9 and J is TRBJ2-1, with 10 bases lining up with TRBD2. The J segment lost 3 bases and the V segment lost 6 bases, leaving 5 bases of the junction unmatched. The CDR3 totals 15 residues. CDR1 is SEHNR, CDR2 FQNEAQ, per germline (reference sequence). The CDR3 DNA reads as TGTGCCAGCAGAGACGCTAGCGGGGGCTACAATGAGCAGTTCTTC. Translated: CASRDASGGYNEQFF.